Shown below are 10 T cell receptor beta chains from a single sample sequenced in a study of cytomegalovirus exposure and HLA in healthy donors. The PCR employed 60 Vbeta primers together with 13 Jbeta primers. The assay was immunoSEQ multiplex PCR, and TCRdb's table has in-frame clones only and misses some. The table lists tens of thousands of clones. The sequencing input was PBMCs. The receptor set was obtained from a man aged 35-49 years in good health and CMV-seronegative.

V and J are TRBV10-2 and TRBJ2-2; no definite D call. The germline V gene has CDR1 WSHSY and CDR2 SAAADI. The ends were cut back, 10 bases at V and 5 bases at J, with 17 bases in the middle. The CDR3 is made up of 14 amino acids. CDR3 DNA: TGCGCCACCAGCCTCGAGGTTTTTACCGGGGAGCTGTTTTTT. Translating it yields CATSLEVFTGELFF.

The genes are TRBV5-1 and TRBJ2-3; 13 nucleotides match TRBD2. Trimming at V came to 3 bases and at J to 2 bases, leaving 12 bases not matched to a gene. The V gene's germline CDR1 is SGHRS and CDR2 YFSETQ. This CDR3 region has 19 residues. The CDR3 loop reads CASSSRTSGGAKSTDTQYF. CDR3 DNA sequence: TGCGCCAGCAGCTCACGTACTAGCGGGGGGGCAAAGTCCACAGATACGCAGTATTTT.

The gene calls are TRBV5-4 and TRBJ2-5, with TRBD2 as a possible D gene (5 bases). The CDR3 totals 13 residues. V was trimmed by 2 bases and J by 5 bases, leaving 10 bases between them. The germline V gene has CDR1 SGHNT and CDR2 YYREEE (reference sequence). CDR3 loop: CASSFFGEETQYF. DNA for the CDR3: TGTGCCAGCAGCTTTTTTGGGGAGGAGACCCAGTACTTC.

The J gene is TRBJ1-1, the V gene TRBV28; TRBD1 is a possible D gene (5 bases). The CDR3 is made up of 14 amino acids. Germline V gene lookup returns CDR1 MDHEN and CDR2 SYDVKM. Trimming took 6 bases from V and 6 from J, leaving 17 bases between them. CDR3 in amino acids: CASSTPAGPAEAFF. DNA of the CDR3: TGTGCCAGCAGCACCCCCGCAGGGCCCGCTGAAGCTTTCTTT. The variable domain in full, completed from reference TRBV28 and TRBJ1-1, reads DVKVTQSSRYLVKRTGEKVFLECVQDMDHENMFWYRQDPGLGLRLIYFSYDVKMKEKGDIPEGYSVSREKKERFSLILESASTNQTSMYLCASSTPAGPAEAFFGQGTRLTVV.

This sequence joins TRBV19 and TRBJ1-5, with TRBD1 matching 7 bases. The CDR3 has 15 residues. The ends lost 2 bases at V and 2 bases at J; junction bases unmatched: 3. Germline V gene lookup returns CDR1 LNHDA and CDR2 SQIVND (reference sequence). CDR3 DNA: TGTGCCAGTAGTATATTTACAGGGGGCAATCAGCCCCAGCATTTT. Translation gives CASSIFTGGNQPQHF.

J is TRBJ2-7 and V is TRBV10-3; the match to TRBD1 covers 10 bases. Germline V gene lookup returns CDR1 ENHRY and CDR2 SYGVKD. The J segment lost 7 bases and the V segment lost 6 bases, leaving 12 bases of the junction unmatched. The CDR3 sequence is 15 residues long. The CDR3 loop reads CAISLGQGVSGEQYF. The DNA for the CDR3 is TGTGCCATCAGCCTAGGACAGGGGGTCTCGGGGGAGCAGTACTTC.

J is TRBJ1-5 and V is TRBV2; unclear D gene. Trimming left V 3 bases short and J 3 bases short, with 6 bases between. Germline V gene data show CDR1 as SNHLY and CDR2 as FYNNEI. The CDR3 totals 13 residues. In DNA form, the CDR3 reads TGTGCCAGCAGTGATACTTACAATCAGCCCCAGCATTTT. Protein sequence: CASSDTYNQPQHF. Full variable domain (missing parts from reference TRBV2 and TRBJ1-5): EPEVTQTPSHQVTQMGQEVILRCVPISNHLYFYWYRQILGQKVEFLVSFYNNEISEKSEIFDDQFSVERPDGSNFTLKIRSTKLEDSAMYFCASSDTYNQPQHFGDGTRLSIL.

The V and J genes are TRBV5-1 and TRBJ2-2, with D perhaps TRBD2 (6 bases). Trimming stripped 4 bases from V and 2 bases from J, with 12 bases between. Per the germline V gene, CDR1 is SGHRS and CDR2 is YFSETQ. This CDR3 is built from 15 residues. The DNA for the CDR3 is TGCGCCAGCAGCCCGGGACTGGAAAACACCGGGGAGCTGTTTTTT. It codes for CASSPGLENTGELFF.

The genes are TRBV27 and TRBJ1-1, with 9 bases that match TRBD1. The CDR3 has 18 residues. Germline V gene sequence: CDR1 MNHEY, CDR2 SMNVEV (reference sequence). V trimming: 9 bases; J trimming: 0 bases; junction bases outside the gene matches: 17. The DNA for the CDR3 is TGTGCCAGTTCCAGAAAGAGTCCCGGGACAGGGATGAACACTGAAGCTTTCTTT. Translating it yields CASSRKSPGTGMNTEAFF.

DNA for the CDR3: TGTGCCAGCAGCCAAGGAGCGGGGAATACGCAGTATTTT. This gives the protein CASSQGAGNTQYF. The chain links TRBV11-3 to TRBJ2-3; TRBD2 matches at 7 bases. This CDR3 is built from 13 residues. Losses at the gene ends were 5 bases for V and 7 bases for J; bases not matched to a gene: 6. Germline V CDR1 and CDR2: SGHNT, YENEEA.